The 9 T cell receptor beta chains below all came from one sample that was sequenced in a study of shared clonotypes between healthy human individuals. Data came from immunoSEQ multiplex PCR; TCRdb stores just in-frame clones and leaves some out. The sample shows hundreds of thousands of clones, roughly 72% of them seen only once. Specimen: memory CD4+ T cells sorted from blood. Stated subset: CD45RA-negative fraction. The receptor set was obtained from a woman aged 30 to 39 in good health.

The V and J genes are TRBV5-1 and TRBJ1-3; D is unclear. The V end lost 7 bases, the J end lost 4 bases, and 18 bases lay between the germline ends. This CDR3 is built from 15 residues. From germline, CDR1 is SGHRS and CDR2 YFSETQ. As DNA, the CDR3 is TGCGCCAGCCGCCTTTCCCCGGGGTCCGGAAACACCATATATTTT. Its protein product is CASRLSPGSGNTIYF.

The genes are TRBV19 and TRBJ2-3; D is tentatively TRBD1 or TRBD2 (5 bases each). Germline V gene data show CDR1 as LNHDA and CDR2 as SQIVND (reference sequence). This CDR3 spans 13 amino acids. The V end was cut by 8 bases, the J end by 2 bases, with 11 bases between. DNA for the CDR3: TGTGCCAGTGGGACCATATCCACAGATACGCAGTATTTT. Amino acid sequence: CASGTISTDTQYF.

The chain uses TRBV5-4 and TRBJ1-4; possible D gene TRBD1, 5 bases. The V gene's germline CDR1 is SGHNT and CDR2 YYREEE (reference sequence). CDR3 length: 14 residues. V gave up 4 bases and J gave up 7 bases, with 14 bases separating them. The CDR3 sequence: CASSPGAAGEKLFF. CDR3 nucleotides: TGTGCCAGCAGCCCCGGGGCGGCAGGTGAAAAACTGTTTTTT. Looking up the rest from reference TRBV5-4 and TRBJ1-4 gives the full variable domain: ETGVTQSPTHLIKTRGQQVTLRCSSQSGHNTVSWYQQALGQGPQFIFQYYREEENGRGNFPPRFSGLQFPNYSSELNVNALELDDSALYLCASSPGAAGEKLFFGSGTQLSVL.

The chain links TRBV7-2 to TRBJ1-1, with a tentative D call TRBD1 (6 bases). CDR3 length equals 13 residues. Germline CDR1 SGHTA, CDR2 FQGNSA. Trimming shortened V by 0 bases and J by 11 bases, and 13 bases separated the two germline ends. The CDR3 sequence: CASSLAAGVEAFF. CDR3 bases: TGTGCCAGCAGCTTAGCAGCAGGGGTTGAGGCTTTCTTT. The entire variable domain, with the rest obtained from reference TRBV7-2 and TRBJ1-1, is as follows: GAGVSQSPSNKVTEKGKDVELRCDPISGHTALYWYRQSLGQGLEFLIYFQGNSAPDKSGLPSDRFSAERTGGSVSTLTIQRTQQEDSAVYLCASSLAAGVEAFFGQGTRLTVV.

Here the CDR3 DNA reads TGCGCCAGCAGCCGGGAGCCCCCGAACACCGGGGAGCTGTTTTTT. Encoded protein: CASSREPPNTGELFF. The rearrangement joins TRBV5-1 to TRBJ2-2; D might be TRBD2 (6 bases). The CDR3 sequence is 15 residues long. CDR1 is SGHRS and CDR2 is YFSETQ in the germline V gene. The ends were cut back, 4 bases at V and 0 bases at J, with 10 bases in the middle.

The V and J genes are TRBV7-3 and TRBJ2-1, with D perhaps matching TRBD1 (6 bases). The CDR3 is 15 residues long. V gave up 5 bases and J gave up 10 bases, with 21 bases separating them. Looked up from germline, CDR1 is SGHTA and CDR2 is FQGTGA. The DNA for the CDR3 is TGTGCCAGCAGCCCTATGGTAGGGGGTCTTCTCGAGCAGTTCTTC. Amino acids: CASSPMVGGLLEQFF.

This clone is a singleton in its sample. This rearrangement joins TRBV7-3 to TRBJ2-1; D remains unclear. This CDR3 has 13 amino acids. The germline V and J ends were trimmed by 2 bases and 3 bases, with 5 bases remaining between them. CDR1 SGHTA and CDR2 FQGTGA come from the germline V gene. CDR3 residues: CASSLGDYNEQFF. The CDR3 DNA follows: TGTGCCAGCAGCTTAGGGGACTACAATGAGCAGTTCTTC.

The genes are TRBV30 and TRBJ2-3, with TRBD1 matching over 8 bases. The germline V gene has CDR1 GTSNPN and CDR2 SVGIG (reference sequence). The J segment lost 2 bases and the V segment lost 1 base, leaving 8 bases of the junction unmatched. The CDR3 is 16 residues long. CDR3 nucleotide sequence: TGTGCCTGGAGTGGACCAGACAGGGGCTTCACAGATACGCAGTATTTT. Translating gives CAWSGPDRGFTDTQYF.

This chain joins TRBV6-1 and TRBJ1-5; no definite D call. Trimming left V 1 base short and J 2 bases short, with 9 bases between. Germline loops: CDR1 MNHNS, CDR2 SASEGT. CDR3 length: 15 residues. In nucleotides, the CDR3 is TGTGCCAGCAGTGAAGTGGGGTACGGCAATCAGCCCCAGCATTTT. Translation gives CASSEVGYGNQPQHF.